This T cell receptor (beta chain) was recovered during a study of Ad26.COV2.S vaccination and SARS-CoV-2 variants. Study summary: Doses of Ad26.COV2.S were injected into muscle once or twice, 56 days apart. Study results and limitations: After vaccination, substantial breadth of spike-specific CD8+ and CD4+ responses was reported.

CDR3 length: 13 residues. V was clipped by 5 bases and J by 10 bases, with 12 bases between them. In germline, CDR1 is MNHEY, CDR2 SVGAGI. Treatment: roughly 19 received Ad26.COV2.S at low or high dose, single or two shots; about 5 received placebo; per-sample allocation not given. Specimen acquisition occurred on day 63 following the initial vaccine or placebo injection. The donor's status was that of an adult aged 18-55 years in Boston. The vaccine delivered Wuhan-strain SARS-CoV-2 spike through an Ad26 vector. The method was immunoSEQ multiplex PCR; TCRdb's version includes in-frame clones alone and lacks a portion of them. This sample has about 320,000 clones, with just over 85% found just once. Concerning this clone itself: Its specificity is unknown.

The starting material was peripheral blood, obtained in a trial of Ad26.COV2.S vaccine versus placebo. This clonotype was sampled from a person between 18 and 65 years old who received the Ad26.COV2.S COVID-19 vaccine or a placebo. The chain is built from TRBV6-5 and TRBJ1-6; a possible D gene is TRBD1 (5 bases). The CDR3 spells CASSLGQGSPLHF. CDR3 in DNA: TGTGCCAGCAGTCTGGGGCAGGGCTCACCCCTCCACTTT.